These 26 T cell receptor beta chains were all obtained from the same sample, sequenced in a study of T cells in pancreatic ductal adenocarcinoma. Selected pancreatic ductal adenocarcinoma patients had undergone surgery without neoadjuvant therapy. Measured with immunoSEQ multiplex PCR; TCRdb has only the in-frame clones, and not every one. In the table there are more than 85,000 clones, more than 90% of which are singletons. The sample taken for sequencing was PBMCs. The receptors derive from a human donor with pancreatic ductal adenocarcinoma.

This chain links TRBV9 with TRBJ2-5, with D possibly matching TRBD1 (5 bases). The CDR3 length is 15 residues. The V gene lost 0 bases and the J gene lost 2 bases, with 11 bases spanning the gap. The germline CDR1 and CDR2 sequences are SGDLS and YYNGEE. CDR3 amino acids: CASSVEGARQETQYF. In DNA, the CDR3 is TGTGCCAGCAGCGTAGAAGGGGCCCGGCAAGAGACCCAGTACTTC.

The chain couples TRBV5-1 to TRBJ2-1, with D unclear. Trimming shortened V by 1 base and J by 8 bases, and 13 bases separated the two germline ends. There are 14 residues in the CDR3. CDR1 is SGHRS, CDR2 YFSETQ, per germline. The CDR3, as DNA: TGCGCCAGCAGCTTGAACTTTTTGTCGTATGAGCAGTTCTTC. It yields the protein CASSLNFLSYEQFF.

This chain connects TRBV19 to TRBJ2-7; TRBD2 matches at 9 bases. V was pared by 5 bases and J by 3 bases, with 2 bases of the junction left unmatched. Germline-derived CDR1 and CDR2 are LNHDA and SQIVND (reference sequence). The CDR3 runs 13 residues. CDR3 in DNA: TGTGCCAGTAGTTGGCGGGGGGGCTACGAGCAGTACTTC. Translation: CASSWRGGYEQYF.

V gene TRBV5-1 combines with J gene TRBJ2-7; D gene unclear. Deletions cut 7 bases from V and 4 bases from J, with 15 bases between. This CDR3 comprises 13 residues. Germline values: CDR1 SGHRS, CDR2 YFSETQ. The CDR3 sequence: CASSEFTAYEQYF. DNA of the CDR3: TGCGCCAGCTCCGAGTTTACAGCTTACGAGCAGTACTTC.

The CDR3 region is CASSQGRTTVTDTQYF. DNA of the CDR3: TGCGCCAGCAGCCAGGGGAGGACAACCGTGACAGATACGCAGTATTTT. The V call is TRBV4-1, the J call TRBJ2-3; D is perhaps TRBD2 (6 bases). Germline V gives CDR1 MGHRA, CDR2 YSYEKL. V was clipped by 3 bases and J by 3 bases, with 16 bases between them. The CDR3 contains 16 residues.

CDR3 amino acids: CSVHPGTGAAVNTGELFF. The CDR3 nucleotides are TGCAGCGTTCACCCCGGGACAGGGGCCGCGGTAAACACCGGGGAGCTGTTTTTT. This chain links TRBV29-1 with TRBJ2-2, with TRBD1 matching over 10 bases. The V and J ends lost 5 bases and 2 bases, in that order; junction bases with no gene match: 14. Germline V lookup: CDR1 SQVTM, CDR2 ANQGSEA. The CDR3 consists of 18 residues.

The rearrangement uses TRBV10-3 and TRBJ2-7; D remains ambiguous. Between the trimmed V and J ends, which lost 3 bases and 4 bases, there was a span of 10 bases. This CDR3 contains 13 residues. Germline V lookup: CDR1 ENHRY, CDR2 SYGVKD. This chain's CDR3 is CAISDRNVYEQYF. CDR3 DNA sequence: TGTGCCATCAGTGACAGGAATGTTTACGAGCAGTACTTC.

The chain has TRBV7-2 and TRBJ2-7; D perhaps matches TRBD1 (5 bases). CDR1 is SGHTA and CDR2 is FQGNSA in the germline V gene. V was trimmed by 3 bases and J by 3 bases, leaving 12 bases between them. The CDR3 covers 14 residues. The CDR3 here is CASSLQGHSYEQYF. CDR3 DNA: TGTGCCAGCAGCTTGCAGGGCCATAGCTACGAGCAGTACTTC.

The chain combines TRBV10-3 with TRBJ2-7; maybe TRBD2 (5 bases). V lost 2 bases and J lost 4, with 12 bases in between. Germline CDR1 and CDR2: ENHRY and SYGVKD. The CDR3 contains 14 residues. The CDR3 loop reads CAISEVRTSYEQYF. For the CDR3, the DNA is TGTGCCATCAGTGAGGTCAGGACTTCTTACGAGCAGTACTTC.

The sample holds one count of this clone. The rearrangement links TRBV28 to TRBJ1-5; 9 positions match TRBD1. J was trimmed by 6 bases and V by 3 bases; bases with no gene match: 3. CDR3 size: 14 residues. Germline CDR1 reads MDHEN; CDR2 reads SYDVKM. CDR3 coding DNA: TGTGCCAGCAGTTTGGGGACAGGGCTTCAGCCCCAGCATTTT. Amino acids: CASSLGTGLQPQHF.

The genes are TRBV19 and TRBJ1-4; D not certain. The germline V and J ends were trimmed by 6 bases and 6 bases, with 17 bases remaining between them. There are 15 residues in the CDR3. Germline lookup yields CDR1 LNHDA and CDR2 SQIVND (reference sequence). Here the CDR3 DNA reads TGTGCCAGTAGAAGGGTGGAACTCGGGGATGAAAAACTGTTTTTT. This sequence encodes CASRRVELGDEKLFF.

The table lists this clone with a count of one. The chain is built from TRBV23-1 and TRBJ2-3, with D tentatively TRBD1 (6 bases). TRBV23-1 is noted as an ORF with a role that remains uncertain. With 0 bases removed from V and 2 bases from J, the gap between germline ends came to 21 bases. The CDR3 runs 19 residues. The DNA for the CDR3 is TGCGCCAGCAGTCAATCACACACCGGGCGGACAGTACTCACAGATACGCAGTATTTT. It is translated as CASSQSHTGRTVLTDTQYF.

The CDR3 nucleotides are TGTGCCAGCAGATTACTAGCGGGTGAGACCACAGATACGCAGTATTTT. This translates into CASRLLAGETTDTQYF. The genes are TRBV6-6 and TRBJ2-3, with TRBD2 matching over 9 bases. The CDR3 is 16 amino acids. Germline V gene sequence: CDR1 MNHNY, CDR2 SVGAGI (reference sequence). V dropped 6 bases and J dropped 2; count of bases not matched to a gene: 9.

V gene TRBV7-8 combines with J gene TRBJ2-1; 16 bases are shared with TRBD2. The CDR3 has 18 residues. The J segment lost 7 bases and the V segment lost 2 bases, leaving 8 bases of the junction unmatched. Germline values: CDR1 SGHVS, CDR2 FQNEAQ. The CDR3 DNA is TGTGCCAGCAGCTTAAGGGGACTAGCGGGAGGGCCAGAGAATGAGCAGTTCTTC. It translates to CASSLRGLAGGPENEQFF. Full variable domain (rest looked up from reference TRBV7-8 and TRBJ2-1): GAGVSQSPRYKVAKRGQDVALRCDPISGHVSLFWYQQALGQGPEFLTYFQNEAQLDKSGLPSDRFFAERPEGSVSTLKIQRTQQEDSAVYLCASSLRGLAGGPENEQFFGPGTRLTVL.

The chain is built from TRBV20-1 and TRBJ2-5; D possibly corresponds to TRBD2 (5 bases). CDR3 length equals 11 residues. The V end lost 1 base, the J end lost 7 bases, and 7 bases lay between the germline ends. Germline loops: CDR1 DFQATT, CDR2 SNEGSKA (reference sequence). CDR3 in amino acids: CSARGGPTQYF. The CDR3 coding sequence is TGCAGTGCTAGAGGAGGGCCGACCCAGTACTTC.

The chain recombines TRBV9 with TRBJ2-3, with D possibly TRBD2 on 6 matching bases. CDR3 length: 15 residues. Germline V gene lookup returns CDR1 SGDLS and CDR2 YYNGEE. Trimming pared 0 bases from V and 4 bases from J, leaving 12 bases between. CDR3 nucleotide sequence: TGTGCCAGCAGCGTAGTCGGGGGAGACGCAGATACGCAGTATTTT. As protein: CASSVVGGDADTQYF.

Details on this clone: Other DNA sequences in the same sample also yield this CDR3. CDR3 sequence: CASSSAGGSYNEQFF. CDR3 bases: TGCGCCAGCAGCTCAGCGGGAGGCTCCTACAATGAGCAGTTCTTC. The genes are TRBV5-1 and TRBJ2-1, with 9 bases identical to TRBD2. CDR1 is SGHRS and CDR2 is YFSETQ in the germline V gene. With 3 bases clipped from V and 0 bases from J, the junction kept 1 base outside the gene matches. The CDR3 is 15 residues long.

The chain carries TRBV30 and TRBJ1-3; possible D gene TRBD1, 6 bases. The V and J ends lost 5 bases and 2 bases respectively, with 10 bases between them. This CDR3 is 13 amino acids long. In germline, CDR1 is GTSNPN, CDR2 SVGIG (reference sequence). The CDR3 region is CAWEQGTGNTIYF. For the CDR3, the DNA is TGTGCCTGGGAACAGGGAACTGGAAACACCATATATTTT.

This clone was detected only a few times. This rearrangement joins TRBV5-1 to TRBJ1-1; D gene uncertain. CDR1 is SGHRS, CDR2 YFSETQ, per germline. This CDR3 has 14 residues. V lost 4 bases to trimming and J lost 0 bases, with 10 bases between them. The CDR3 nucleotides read TGCGCCAGCAGCACCTCGGCGGTGAACACTGAAGCTTTCTTT. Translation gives CASSTSAVNTEAFF.

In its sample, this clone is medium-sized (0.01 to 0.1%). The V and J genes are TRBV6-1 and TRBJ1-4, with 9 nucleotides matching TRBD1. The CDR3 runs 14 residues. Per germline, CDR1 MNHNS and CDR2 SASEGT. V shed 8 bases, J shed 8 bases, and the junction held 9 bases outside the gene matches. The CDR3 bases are TGTGCCAGCCTTCTACAGGGGGCAAGGGAAAAACTGTTTTTT. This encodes CASLLQGAREKLFF.

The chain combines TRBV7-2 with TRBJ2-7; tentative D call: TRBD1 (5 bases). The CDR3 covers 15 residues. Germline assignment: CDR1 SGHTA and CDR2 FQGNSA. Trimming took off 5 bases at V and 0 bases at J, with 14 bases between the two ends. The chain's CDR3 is CASSPQQVSSYEQYF. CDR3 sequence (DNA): TGTGCCAGCAGCCCGCAACAGGTTAGCTCCTACGAGCAGTACTTC.

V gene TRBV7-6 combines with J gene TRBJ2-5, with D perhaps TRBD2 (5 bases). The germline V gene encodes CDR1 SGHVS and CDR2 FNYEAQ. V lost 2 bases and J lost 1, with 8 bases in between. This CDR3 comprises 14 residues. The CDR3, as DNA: TGTGCCAGCAGCTTACGACTACTCCAAGAGACCCAGTACTTC. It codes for CASSLRLLQETQYF.

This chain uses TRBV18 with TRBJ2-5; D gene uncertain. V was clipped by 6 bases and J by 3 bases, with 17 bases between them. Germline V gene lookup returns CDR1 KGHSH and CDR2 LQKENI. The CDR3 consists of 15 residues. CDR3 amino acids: CASSPNVLAEETQYF. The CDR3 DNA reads TGTGCCAGCTCGCCTAATGTTTTAGCAGAAGAGACCCAGTACTTC.

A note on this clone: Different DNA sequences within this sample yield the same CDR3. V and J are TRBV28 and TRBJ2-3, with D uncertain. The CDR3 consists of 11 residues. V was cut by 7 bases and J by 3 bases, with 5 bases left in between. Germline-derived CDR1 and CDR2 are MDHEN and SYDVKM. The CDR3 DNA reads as TGTGCCAGCACCTCGACAGATACGCAGTATTTT. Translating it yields CASTSTDTQYF.

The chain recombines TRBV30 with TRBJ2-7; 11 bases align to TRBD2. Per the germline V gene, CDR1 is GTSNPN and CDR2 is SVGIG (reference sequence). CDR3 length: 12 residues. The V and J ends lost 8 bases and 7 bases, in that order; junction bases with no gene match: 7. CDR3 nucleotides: TGTGCCCAAACGGGACTAGCGGCTGAGCAGTACTTC. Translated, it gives CAQTGLAAEQYF.

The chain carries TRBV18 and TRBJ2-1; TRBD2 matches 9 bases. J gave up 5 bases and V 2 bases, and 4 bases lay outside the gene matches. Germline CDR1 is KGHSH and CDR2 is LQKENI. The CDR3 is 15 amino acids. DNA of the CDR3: TGTGCCAGCTCACCAGGGGCTAGCGGGAACAATGAGCAGTTCTTC. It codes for CASSPGASGNNEQFF. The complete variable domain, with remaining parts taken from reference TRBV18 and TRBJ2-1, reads NAGVMQNPRHLVRRRGQEARLRCSPMKGHSHVYWYRQLPEEGLKFMVYLQKENIIDESGMPKERFSAEFPKEGPSILRIQQVVRGDSAAYFCASSPGASGNNEQFFGPGTRLTVL.